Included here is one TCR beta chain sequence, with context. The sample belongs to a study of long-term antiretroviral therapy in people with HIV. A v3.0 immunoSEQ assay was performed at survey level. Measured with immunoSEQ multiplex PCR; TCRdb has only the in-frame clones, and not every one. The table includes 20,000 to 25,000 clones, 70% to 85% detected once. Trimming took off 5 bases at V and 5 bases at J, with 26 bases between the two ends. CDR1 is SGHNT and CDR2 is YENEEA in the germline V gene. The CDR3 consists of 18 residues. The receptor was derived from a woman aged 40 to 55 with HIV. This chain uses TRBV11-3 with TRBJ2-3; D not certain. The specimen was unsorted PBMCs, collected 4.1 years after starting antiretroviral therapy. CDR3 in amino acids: CASSPLISTLSYGDTQYF. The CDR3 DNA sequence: TGTGCCAGCAGCCCCCTAATCAGCACTTTATCGTATGGAGATACGCAGTATTTT.